Shown below are 21 T cell receptor beta chains from a single sample sequenced in a study of blood T cells in healthy people across ages (dated by TCRdb to about 2015). The library relied on 5' RACE. A second about 7 to 11 cycle PCR used a sample-barcoded 5' primer and a J-beta primer mix. TCRdb reanalyzed the raw reads on its own, using fastp at Q25 for trimming and MiXCR for clone calling, and kept in-frame beta chains. Rows are combined by CDR3 protein, so each entry shows the most common genes and DNA. The sample profile shows 1,800,000 or so distinct CDR3 sequences; about two fifths of them were found once. The leading ten clones occupy around 23% of the sample. What was sequenced was blood. These receptors originate from a human donor in good health.

The chain combines TRBV4-3 with TRBJ1-1; weak D call: TRBD1 (5 bases). The CDR3 contains 14 residues. The germline V and J ends were trimmed by 3 bases and 5 bases, with 13 bases remaining between them. Germline CDR1 reads LGHNA; CDR2 reads YSLEER. The CDR3 nucleotides are TGCGCCAGCAGCCATGATGCAGGGAGAACTGAAGCTTTCTTT. Translated: CASSHDAGRTEAFF.

The CDR3 loop reads CASSYSRDKEGYTF. The CDR3 DNA is TGTGCCAGCAGTTACTCCCGGGACAAAGAAGGCTACACCTTC. J is TRBJ1-2 and V is TRBV6-5; D perhaps matches TRBD1 (6 bases). In germline, CDR1 is MNHEY, CDR2 SVGAGI. The V end was cut by 0 bases, the J end by 8 bases, with 13 bases between. The CDR3 covers 14 residues.

The chain employs TRBV3-1 and TRBJ2-7, with D possibly being TRBD1 (6 bases). Germline V CDR1 and CDR2: LGHDT, YNNKEL (reference sequence). CDR3 length equals 17 residues. V was shortened by 1 base and J by 2 bases, with 18 bases between the two germline ends. In DNA, the CDR3 is TGTGCCAGCAGCCAAGGATGGGGAGAGGGGGTAACCTACGAGCAGTACTTC. Its translation is CASSQGWGEGVTYEQYF.

This clonotype came up many times. V usage is TRBV7-2 and J usage is TRBJ2-1; D possibly corresponds to TRBD2 (6 bases). This CDR3 contains 16 residues. Germline V gene sequence: CDR1 SGHTA, CDR2 FQGNSA. Trimming stripped 3 bases from V and 2 bases from J, with 14 bases between. DNA of the CDR3: TGTGCCAGCAGCTTTGGCTCCCCGGGGGCCTACAATGAGCAGTTCTTC. Amino acid sequence: CASSFGSPGAYNEQFF.

This clonotype was seen a handful of times. The chain links TRBV7-6 to TRBJ2-3, with D tentatively TRBD1 (5 bases). The CDR3 totals 16 residues. The germline CDR1 and CDR2 sequences are SGHVS and FNYEAQ. V dropped 4 bases and J dropped 2 bases, with 16 bases sitting between them. CDR3 amino acids: CASSSATVLVTDTQYF. DNA of the CDR3: TGTGCCAGCAGCTCGGCGACAGTTTTGGTCACAGATACGCAGTATTTT.

The rearrangement links TRBV4-3 to TRBJ2-6; D perhaps matches TRBD2 (6 bases). Germline CDR1 and CDR2: LGHNA and YSLEER. The CDR3 runs 17 residues. V shed 5 bases and J shed 0 bases, with 14 bases lying between them. This CDR3 reads CASSTGLPSSGANVLTF. In DNA form, the CDR3 reads TGCGCCAGCAGCACCGGACTACCCTCCTCTGGGGCCAACGTCCTGACTTTC.

Regarding this clonotype: Relative to the germline gene, one junction end is altered; a read error may explain this. CDR3 DNA sequence: TGCGCCGGCAGCCAAGAAGGAGAAAAGGCGGAAGGCTACACCTTC. This codes for CAGSQEGEKAEGYTF. V is TRBV4-3 and J is TRBJ1-2; D unresolved. The CDR3 totals 15 residues. Germline V gene lookup returns CDR1 LGHNA and CDR2 YSLEER.

The sample holds a few counts of this clonotype. The V and J genes are TRBV20-1 and TRBJ1-2; D uncertain. Trimming pared 3 bases from V and 5 bases from J, leaving 10 bases between. Germline V CDR1 and CDR2: DFQATT, SNEGSKA (reference sequence). The length of the CDR3 is 12 residues. CDR3 nucleotide sequence: TGCAGTGCTAGCCCCAACACTTATGGCTACACCTTC. Amino acids: CSASPNTYGYTF.

The chain carries TRBV12-3 or TRBV12-4 and TRBJ1-2; D remains unclear. This CDR3 has 12 residues. V gave up 11 bases and J gave up 7 bases, with 17 bases separating them. As DNA, the CDR3 is TGTGCCTCCGCCTCCGTGGTCTCTGGCTACACCTTC. Protein product: CASASVVSGYTF.

This clonotype has more than one count but fewer than ten. As DNA, the CDR3 is TGTGCCAGCAGCGTCCCTAACTATGGCTACACCTTC. Translating gives CASSVPNYGYTF. This chain links TRBV9 with TRBJ1-2; no firm D call. Germline-derived CDR1 and CDR2 are SGDLS and YYNGEE. This CDR3 has 12 residues. Trimming left V 2 bases short and J 0 bases short, with 2 bases between.

This clonotype was seen a handful of times. The chain joins TRBV7-8 to TRBJ2-7, with D unresolved. CDR1 SGHVS and CDR2 FQNEAQ come from the germline V gene. The V end was cut by 2 bases, the J end by 0 bases, with 11 bases between. The length of the CDR3 is 15 residues. Written as DNA, the CDR3 is TGTGCCAGCAGCTTATTTTTAGGACCCTCCTACGAGCAGTACTTC. Translated, it gives CASSLFLGPSYEQYF.

The gene calls are TRBV2 and TRBJ2-3; D possibly corresponds to TRBD2 (6 bases). This CDR3 is built from 13 residues. Trimming stripped 5 bases from V and 5 bases from J, with 11 bases between. Germline assignment: CDR1 SNHLY and CDR2 FYNNEI. The CDR3 spells CASSTGLRDTQYF. The CDR3 nucleotides are TGTGCCAGCAGTACGGGACTCCGAGATACGCAGTATTTT.

This chain joins TRBV4-3 and TRBJ1-4; 7 nucleotides match TRBD1. Germline assignment: CDR1 LGHNA and CDR2 YSLEER. The CDR3 contains 15 residues. Losses at the gene ends were 2 bases for V and 6 bases for J; bases not matched to a gene: 6. The DNA of the CDR3 is TGCGCCAGCAGCCAACTGGCAGGGGGACATGAAAAACTGTTTTTT. This gives the protein CASSQLAGGHEKLFF.

This clonotype occurred a few times. The rearrangement links TRBV20-1 to TRBJ2-7, with D possibly being TRBD1 (5 bases). The CDR3 has 14 residues. The germline V gene encodes CDR1 DFQATT and CDR2 SNEGSKA (reference sequence). Trimming pared 2 bases from V and 2 bases from J, leaving 13 bases between. CDR3 in amino acids: CSARPMDTTYEQYF. CDR3 in DNA: TGCAGTGCTAGACCGATGGACACTACCTACGAGCAGTACTTC.

The chain joins TRBV3-1 to TRBJ1-2, with 9 positions matching TRBD1. V trimming: 1 base; J trimming: 6 bases; junction bases outside the gene matches: 3. Germline V gene data show CDR1 as LGHDT and CDR2 as YNNKEL (reference sequence). The CDR3 length is 14 residues. CDR3 coding DNA: TGTGCCAGCAGCCAAGGGACAGGGGTAGATGGCTACACCTTC. Encoded protein: CASSQGTGVDGYTF. The full variable domain, rest sourced from reference TRBV3-1 and TRBJ1-2, is DTAVSQTPKYLVTQMGNDKSIKCEQNLGHDTMYWYKQDSKKFLKIMFSYNNKELIINETVPNRFSPKSPDKAHLNLHINSLELGDSAVYFCASSQGTGVDGYTFGSGTRLTVV.

This chain links TRBV6-5 with TRBJ1-6; D perhaps matches TRBD1 (5 bases). The CDR3 runs 15 residues. The germline V and J ends were trimmed by 4 bases and 3 bases, with 10 bases remaining between them. The germline gives CDR1 MNHEY, CDR2 SVGAGI. DNA for the CDR3: TGTGCCAGCAGTTCCGGGGGATTCTATAATTCACCCCTCCACTTT. This translates into CASSSGGFYNSPLHF.

About this clonotype itself: A much bigger clone sits one base away, suggesting this may be a read error. In DNA form, the CDR3 reads TGTGCCAGCAAACTAGCGGGGGGATACAATGAGCAGTTCTTC. The encoded protein is CASKLAGGYNEQFF. This chain joins TRBV6-2 or TRBV6-3 and TRBJ2-1, with 12 bases fitting TRBD2. The CDR3 covers 14 residues. Per germline, CDR1 MNHEY and CDR2 SVGEGT. The V segment lost 7 bases and the J segment 4 bases; nucleotides outside the gene matches: 2.

The sample holds a few counts of this clonotype. This chain uses TRBV12-3 or TRBV12-4 with TRBJ2-1, with D possibly matching TRBD2 (6 bases). Deletions cut 7 bases from V and 5 bases from J, with 15 bases between. This CDR3 is built from 14 residues. CDR3 loop: CASIPSWGDNEQFF. The DNA of the CDR3 is TGTGCCAGCATCCCCTCTTGGGGGGACAATGAGCAGTTCTTC.

The CDR3 is CASSLLGDTASGYTF. Written as DNA, the CDR3 is TGTGCCAGCAGCTTACTCGGCGACACAGCTTCTGGCTACACCTTC. The chain links TRBV7-9 to TRBJ1-2; D uncertain. CDR1 is SEHNR and CDR2 is FQNEAQ in the germline V gene (reference sequence). The V and J ends lost 2 bases and 7 bases respectively, with 17 bases between them. This CDR3 is built from 15 residues.

The chain carries TRBV7-2 and TRBJ2-3, with 9 bases fitting TRBD2. The J segment lost 3 bases and the V segment lost 6 bases, leaving 4 bases of the junction unmatched. CDR1 is SGHTA and CDR2 is FQGNSA in the germline V gene. This CDR3 has 14 amino acids. The CDR3 loop reads CASRSGGRTDTQYF. The DNA of the CDR3 is TGTGCCAGCAGAAGCGGGGGGAGAACAGATACGCAGTATTTT.

The chain combines TRBV6-2 or TRBV6-3 with TRBJ1-5; D gene unclear. The CDR3 is made up of 16 amino acids. Trimming took off 0 bases at V and 3 bases at J, with 12 bases between the two ends. Germline CDR1 and CDR2: MNHEY and SVGEGT. The CDR3 nucleotides read TGTGCCAGCAGTTACTCGTGGGCAGGAGACAATCAGCCCCAGCATTTT. Protein sequence: CASSYSWAGDNQPQHF.